A single sample gave rise to the 17 T cell receptor beta chains below, sequenced in a study of radiotherapy plus CTLA-4 blockade in lung cancer. Data came from immunoSEQ multiplex PCR; TCRdb stores just in-frame clones and leaves some out. This sample has approximately 60,000 clones, with 70% to 85% found just once. The specimen comprised peripheral blood, sampled from a patient treated with radiotherapy plus ipilimumab. The receptors come from a human donor with non-small cell lung cancer whose response to radiotherapy plus ipilimumab could not be evaluated.

The J gene is TRBJ2-1, the V gene TRBV5-1; D is uncertain. The germline gives CDR1 SGHRS, CDR2 YFSETQ. V was pared by 0 bases and J by 3 bases, with 7 bases between. The CDR3 totals 14 residues. Here the CDR3 DNA reads TGCGCCAGCAGCTTGGCAACAGACTACAATGAGCAGTTCTTC. Translating gives CASSLATDYNEQFF.

V gene TRBV5-1 combines with J gene TRBJ2-1, with D tentatively TRBD2 (5 bases). Germline V CDR1 and CDR2: SGHRS, YFSETQ. V lost 0 bases to trimming and J lost 3 bases, with 10 bases between them. The CDR3 totals 15 residues. This CDR3 reads CASSLDPGLYNEQFF. The CDR3 DNA sequence: TGCGCCAGCAGCTTGGACCCAGGACTCTACAATGAGCAGTTCTTC. Together with reference TRBV5-1 and TRBJ2-1, the CDR3 gives the full variable domain: KAGVTQTPRYLIKTRGQQVTLSCSPISGHRSVSWYQQTPGQGLQFLFEYFSETQRNKGNFPGRFSGRQFSNSRSEMNVSTLELGDSALYLCASSLDPGLYNEQFFGPGTRLTVL.

J is TRBJ1-2 and V is TRBV5-5; perhaps TRBD1 as D (6 bases). Germline V gives CDR1 SGHKS, CDR2 YYEKEE (reference sequence). With 0 bases removed from V and 8 bases from J, the gap between germline ends came to 11 bases. CDR3 length: 13 amino acids. CDR3 sequence (DNA): TGTGCCAGCAGCTTGGCAGGGGAGCGGGGCTACACCTTC. Translating it yields CASSLAGERGYTF. Complete variable domain (other parts from reference TRBV5-5 and TRBJ1-2): DAGVTQSPTHLIKTRGQQVTLRCSPISGHKSVSWYQQVLGQGPQFIFQYYEKEERGRGNFPDRFSARQFPNYSSELNVNALLLGDSALYLCASSLAGERGYTFGSGTRLTVV.

The rearrangement joins TRBV9 to TRBJ2-2; 14 bases agree with TRBD2. The trim removed 3 bases at V and 3 bases at J, leaving 7 bases unmatched. The CDR3 is made up of 18 amino acids. The germline gives CDR1 SGDLS, CDR2 YYNGEE. Here the CDR3 DNA reads TGTGCCAGCAGCGCCGGGACTAGCGGGAGATTGTACACCGGGGAGCTGTTTTTT. Translation: CASSAGTSGRLYTGELFF.

The CDR3 DNA sequence: TGTGCCAGCACCGGGGACAGGGCGGCTGAAGCTTTCTTT. Its translation: CASTGDRAAEAFF. The chain joins TRBV6-5 to TRBJ1-1, with TRBD1 matching 9 bases. V was clipped by 7 bases and J by 6 bases; unmatched bases: 6. CDR3 size: 13 residues. CDR1 and CDR2 from the germline V gene are MNHEY and SVGAGI.

The chain is built from TRBV6-6 and TRBJ1-2; 8 nucleotides match TRBD1. Germline CDR1 is MNHNY and CDR2 is SVGAGI (reference sequence). This CDR3 spans 15 amino acids. V lost 5 bases, J lost 8 bases, and 13 bases stayed unmatched. The CDR3 reads CASSPWTGSGGGYTF. DNA of the CDR3: TGTGCCAGCAGTCCTTGGACAGGGTCTGGAGGGGGCTACACCTTC.

The chain combines TRBV30 with TRBJ2-1; TRBD2 aligns across 7 bases. Germline values: CDR1 GTSNPN, CDR2 SVGIG (reference sequence). The CDR3 runs 16 residues. V was pared by 3 bases and J by 7 bases, with 15 bases of the junction left unmatched. CDR3 loop: CAWRSSGGSPLNEQFF. In nucleotides, the CDR3 is TGTGCCTGGAGGTCCTCGGGCGGGAGCCCCCTTAATGAGCAGTTCTTC.

The chain uses TRBV18 and TRBJ2-7; D is possibly TRBD1 (5 bases). V lost 0 bases and J 5 bases, leaving 11 bases between the germline ends. In germline, CDR1 is KGHSH, CDR2 LQKENI. CDR3 length equals 14 residues. CDR3 region: CASSPPPGIHEQYF. CDR3 sequence (DNA): TGTGCCAGCTCACCACCGCCAGGGATCCACGAGCAGTACTTC.

CDR3 protein: CALGQFTDTQYF. CDR3 in DNA: TGTGCCTTAGGACAGTTCACAGATACGCAGTATTTT. The chain combines TRBV30 with TRBJ2-3, with D tentatively TRBD1 (6 bases). Trimming removed 7 bases from V and 2 bases from J, with 10 bases in between. The CDR3 spans 12 residues. Germline V gene lookup returns CDR1 GTSNPN and CDR2 SVGIG (reference sequence).

In this sample, this clone turned up a few times. The rearrangement links TRBV10-3 to TRBJ1-1, with TRBD1 matching 7 bases. The CDR3 covers 12 residues. CDR1 and CDR2 from the germline V gene are ENHRY and SYGVKD. Trimming took 2 bases from V and 10 from J; bases not matched to a gene: 4. The DNA for the CDR3 is TGTGCCATCAGTGAGCCGGACAGGTCAGCTTTCTTT. The encoded protein is CAISEPDRSAFF.

This sequence joins TRBV7-2 and TRBJ2-3, with TRBD2 as a possible D gene (5 bases). The CDR3 has 15 residues. Germline V gene lookup returns CDR1 SGHTA and CDR2 FQGNSA. The V end lost 5 bases, the J end lost 2 bases, and 14 bases lay between the germline ends. The CDR3 nucleotides are TGTGCCAGCAGCCCAGCGGTTGGGGTCACAGATACGCAGTATTTT. The encoded protein is CASSPAVGVTDTQYF.

This rearrangement joins TRBV15 to TRBJ2-1; TRBD1 matches 7 bases. The trim removed 2 bases at V and 6 bases at J, leaving 7 bases unmatched. Germline V gene lookup returns CDR1 LNHNV and CDR2 YYDKDF (reference sequence). The CDR3 contains 15 residues. DNA for the CDR3: TGTGCCACCAGCAGAAGACAGGGCACTATCAATGAGCAGTTCTTC. The encoded protein is CATSRRQGTINEQFF. The complete variable domain, with remaining parts taken from reference TRBV15 and TRBJ2-1, reads DAMVIQNPRYQVTQFGKPVTLSCSQTLNHNVMYWYQQKSSQAPKLLFHYYDKDFNNEADTPDNFQSRRPNTSFCFLDIRSPGLGDTAMYLCATSRRQGTINEQFFGPGTRLTVL.

CDR3 sequence (DNA): TGTGCCAGTAGTAGGGGCGGCTACGAGCAGTACTTC. Translating gives CASSRGGYEQYF. The chain recombines TRBV19 with TRBJ2-7; weak D call: TRBD1 (5 bases). The germline CDR1 and CDR2 sequences are LNHDA and SQIVND (reference sequence). The CDR3 loop spans 12 amino acids. V lost 4 bases and J lost 3, with 7 bases in between.

The chain links TRBV2 to TRBJ1-4; D gene unclear. This CDR3 region has 15 residues. V gave up 3 bases and J gave up 4 bases, with 12 bases separating them. Germline assignment: CDR1 SNHLY and CDR2 FYNNEI. CDR3 region: CASSDGGFNNEKLFF. The CDR3 DNA follows: TGTGCCAGCAGTGATGGAGGGTTTAATAATGAAAAACTGTTTTTT.

The genes are TRBV4-1 and TRBJ1-1, with D possibly TRBD1 on 5 matching bases. V gave up 5 bases and J gave up 0 bases, with 10 bases separating them. Germline values: CDR1 MGHRA, CDR2 YSYEKL. CDR3 length equals 14 residues. The CDR3 here is CASSAGGVNTEAFF. DNA of the CDR3: TGCGCCAGCAGCGCCGGGGGTGTGAACACTGAAGCTTTCTTT.

The rearrangement uses TRBV7-8 and TRBJ1-1, with D unresolved. Trimming pared 0 bases from V and 2 bases from J, leaving 10 bases between. The germline CDR1 and CDR2 sequences are SGHVS and FQNEAQ. CDR3 size: 15 residues. CDR3 DNA: TGTGCCAGCAGCTTAGCGTTGGGAGCCAACACTGAAGCTTTCTTT. It translates to CASSLALGANTEAFF.

The chain employs TRBV7-9 and TRBJ1-2; D unresolved. In germline, CDR1 is SEHNR, CDR2 FQNEAQ (reference sequence). The V end lost 1 base, the J end lost 5 bases, and 11 bases lay between the germline ends. The CDR3 contains 14 residues. CDR3 bases: TGTGCCAGCAGCTTAGACCCACTGATTTATGGCTACACCTTC. Its translation: CASSLDPLIYGYTF.